This is a list of T cell receptor beta chains from one sample in a study of cytomegalovirus exposure and HLA in healthy donors. Method: immunoSEQ multiplex PCR; TCRdb's copy keeps in-frame clones and lacks some. There are fewer than 110,000 clones in the sample, with 3% to 3.5% held by the top ten. Material: PBMCs. The receptors shown here come from a man aged 35-49 years in good health and CMV-seronegative. The CDR3 runs from the conserved cysteine through the conserved F or W. A D gene is named only where the DNA matches it firmly.

TRBV6-1	NA	TRBJ1-2	TGTGCCAGCAGTGCCCGGACACTGCTGGAAGTTTATGGCTACACCTTC	CASSARTLLEVYGYTF
TRBV6-4	NA	TRBJ1-5	TGTGCCGGCAGCCCACAGCATTCGGCGGGGCAGCCCCAGCATTTT	CAGSPQHSAGQPQHF
TRBV15	NA	TRBJ1-5	TGTGCCACCAGCAACCTACCCAGGGAACATAGCAATCAGCCCCAGCATTTT	CATSNLPREHSNQPQHF
TRBV27	TRBD1	TRBJ2-7	TGTGCCAGCAGTTTATCCGGGACAGGGATTGTCTCAGCGTACGAGCAGTACTTC	CASSLSGTGIVSAYEQYF
TRBV7-6	NA	TRBJ2-1	TGTGCCAGCAGCTTAAATTCGGGACTGACCCACAATGAGCAGTTCTTC	CASSLNSGLTHNEQFF
TRBV30	TRBD1	TRBJ1-2	TGTGCCTGGTCCGAGACAGGGGATGATGGCTACACCTTC	CAWSETGDDGYTF
TRBV7-2	NA	TRBJ1-4	TGTGCCAGCAGCTTAGGACAGACAACTAATGAAAAACTGTTTTTT	CASSLGQTTNEKLFF
TRBV10-1	NA	TRBJ1-1	TGCGCCAGCAGTGAGTCAGGGGCTCAGAACACTGAAGCTTTCTTT	CASSESGAQNTEAFF
TRBV27	NA	TRBJ2-6	TGTGCCAGCAGTGCCTACTCTGGGGCCAACGTCCTGACTTTC	CASSAYSGANVLTF
TRBV5-4	TRBD1	TRBJ2-7	TGTGCCAGCAGCTTGACTCCGACAGGACAGGACGAGCAGTACTTC	CASSLTPTGQDEQYF
TRBV5-5	NA	TRBJ2-3	TGTGCCAGCACCGGCATGTCCCGGGACACAGATACGCAGTATTTT	CASTGMSRDTDTQYF
TRBV6-1	NA	TRBJ2-7	TGTGCCAGCAGTGAAACAAACTACGAGCAGTACTTC	CASSETNYEQYF
TRBV7-2	NA	TRBJ1-4	TGTGCCAGCAGCCCCCCCCGACTTAATGAAAAACTGTTTTTT	CASSPPRLNEKLFF
TRBV10-1	NA	TRBJ2-4	TGCGCCAGCAGTCTTGACAGCGAAAACATTCAGTACTTC	CASSLDSENIQYF
TRBV28	TRBD1	TRBJ2-7	TGTGCCACCGGGACAGCCTCCTACGAGCAGTACTTC	CATGTASYEQYF
TRBV9	TRBD1	TRBJ1-2	TGTGCCAGCAGCGGAATCGGACAGGGTAGGGATGGCTACACCTTC	CASSGIGQGRDGYTF
TRBV2	NA	TRBJ1-2	TGTGCCAGCAGTGAGGGCGTATATGGCTACACCTTC	CASSEGVYGYTF
TRBV7-9	TRBD1	TRBJ1-1	TGTGCCAGCCGCACCCGTCGGACAGGGGGCACTGAAGCTTTCTTT	CASRTRRTGGTEAFF
TRBV9	TRBD2	TRBJ2-7	TGTGCCAGCAGCGTTAGCGGGAGTACCAACGAGCAGTACTTC	CASSVSGSTNEQYF
TRBV14	NA	TRBJ2-1	TGTGCCAGCAGCCAAGGTTCTAGCAGGTACAATGAGCAGTTCTTC	CASSQGSSRYNEQFF
TRBV5-1	TRBD2	TRBJ2-1	TGCGCCAGCAGCTTCTCACTAGCGGGGGGGTTCGGTGAGCAGTTCTTC	CASSFSLAGGFGEQFF
TRBV6-5	NA	TRBJ2-5	TGTGCCAGCAGTTACTCGAATAGTATCCGAGGGACCCAGTACTTC	CASSYSNSIRGTQYF
TRBV5-4	NA	TRBJ1-3	TGTGCCAGCAGCTTGGGGGGGGCTGGAAACACCATATATTTT	CASSLGGAGNTIYF
TRBV7-2	NA	TRBJ2-1	TGTGCCAGCAGCATAAATGAGCAGTTCTTC	CASSINEQFF
TRBV27	TRBD2	TRBJ2-7	TGTGCCAGCAGTCCCAACTCTATAGCGGGAGCGTACTACGAGCAGTACTTC	CASSPNSIAGAYYEQYF
TRBV7-6	TRBD1	TRBJ1-1	TGTGCCAGCAGCTCCCGGGACAGTGAAGCTTTCTTT	CASSSRDSEAFF
TRBV2	TRBD2	TRBJ2-1	TGTGCCAGCATTGTCAGCGGGAGAACCTACAATGAGCAGTTCTTC	CASIVSGRTYNEQFF
TRBV10-2	TRBD1	TRBJ2-7	TGCGCCAGCAGTGAGTATCAAGGCGACAGGGCTGGAGAGCAGTACTTC	CASSEYQGDRAGEQYF
TRBV7-8	TRBD1	TRBJ2-3	TGTGCCAGCAGCTCAAGGACAGGGAGCACAGATACGCAGTATTTT	CASSSRTGSTDTQYF
TRBV19	TRBD1	TRBJ1-1	TGTGCCAGTAGTATCGGACAGGCCCTCTATTTT	CASSIGQALYF
TRBV11-3	TRBD1	TRBJ1-2	TGTGCCAGCAGCATCGACCCCGGGACAGGCGATGGCTACACCTTC	CASSIDPGTGDGYTF
TRBV6-5	NA	TRBJ2-2	TGTGCCAGCAGTTACCATCAGGGATACACCGGGGAGCTGTTTTTT	CASSYHQGYTGELFF
TRBV7-2	NA	TRBJ1-1	TGTGCCAGCAGCTTAGGTTCTACTTCTGAAGCTTTCTTT	CASSLGSTSEAFF
TRBV7-6	TRBD1	TRBJ2-1	TGTGCCAGCAGCCCCGGTACAGGGGTGTACAATGAGCAGTTCTTC	CASSPGTGVYNEQFF
TRBV7-2	TRBD1	TRBJ2-7	TGTGCCAGCAGCTTAACCGACAGGGGCTACGAGCAGTACTTC	CASSLTDRGYEQYF
TRBV7-2	NA	TRBJ2-2	TGTGCCAGCAGTGTCGGGGTGAACACCGGGGAGCTGTTTTTT	CASSVGVNTGELFF
TRBV5-1	TRBD2	TRBJ2-3	TGCGCCAGCAGCTTGCTGCGGGGGGGCCTCGGCACAGATACGCAGTATTTT	CASSLLRGGLGTDTQYF
TRBV19	TRBD2	TRBJ2-2	TGTGCCAGTATTAAACTAGCGGGAGGGCCTCGGGACGGGGAGCTGTTTTTT	CASIKLAGGPRDGELFF
TRBV19	TRBD1	TRBJ2-7	TGTGCCACCCGGACAGGGTCGGGATCCTACGAGCAGTACTTC	CATRTGSGSYEQYF
TRBV28	TRBD1	TRBJ1-4	TGTGCCAGCAGCGGGACAGGGCCTAATGAAAAACTGTTTTTT	CASSGTGPNEKLFF
TRBV10-2	NA	TRBJ1-1	TGCGCCAGCAGAGGGGGAGTGAACACTGAAGCTTTCTTT	CASRGGVNTEAFF
TRBV18	TRBD2	TRBJ2-7	TGTGCCAGCTCAGAGGGACTAGCGGGCTCCTACGAGCAGTACTTC	CASSEGLAGSYEQYF
TRBV10-2	NA	TRBJ2-3	TGCGCCAGCAGAGGGGGGGGCGGGAGCACAGATACGCAGTATTTT	CASRGGGGSTDTQYF
TRBV2	NA	TRBJ1-1	TGTGCCAGCTTGACTAACACTGAAGCTTTCTTT	CASLTNTEAFF
TRBV28	NA	TRBJ2-4	TGTGCCAGCAGTCCCCTCCGGGGGTGGGCCAAAAACATTCAGTACTTC	CASSPLRGWAKNIQYF
TRBV5-4	TRBD1	TRBJ2-2	TGTGCCAGCAGAACCGGGACAGGGAAGACCGGGGAGCTGTTTTTT	CASRTGTGKTGELFF
TRBV2	NA	TRBJ2-7	TGTGCCAGCGGTAGGGGCCTCGAGCAGTACTTC	CASGRGLEQYF
TRBV11-3	NA	TRBJ2-3	TGTGCCAGCAGCGATTCGGCGACTATGCAGTATTTT	CASSDSATMQYF
TRBV27	NA	TRBJ1-2	TGTGCCAGCAGTTTAGCCACCCCAGGATCTGGCTACACCTTC	CASSLATPGSGYTF
TRBV27	NA	TRBJ1-3	TGTGCCAGCAGTCCCTCAGGGGCCAGAAACACCATATATTTT	CASSPSGARNTIYF
TRBV7-7	NA	TRBJ2-1	TGTGCCAGCAGCCTGGGAGACCTCGATGAGCAGTTCTTC	CASSLGDLDEQFF
TRBV11-3	TRBD2	TRBJ2-3	TGTGCCAGCAGCTCCCAGGAACTAGTTTGGGGAGGGCAAACGGATACGCAGTATTTT	CASSSQELVWGGQTDTQYF
TRBV9	TRBD2	TRBJ2-1	TGTGCCAGCAGCGTAGGATCGAGCGGGGGATCCTACAATGAGCAGTTCTTC	CASSVGSSGGSYNEQFF
TRBV10-3	NA	TRBJ1-1	TGTGCCATCAAGGAGAGGAGGAACACTGAAGCTTTCTTT	CAIKERRNTEAFF
TRBV5-1	TRBD1	TRBJ2-5	TGCGCCAGCAGCTTGGGGGCGGACAGGTTCGTGAAGGCCCAGTACTTC	CASSLGADRFVKAQYF
TRBV2	TRBD1	TRBJ1-2	TGTGCCAGCAGTCCCCGACAGGGCTCGGGCTACACCTTC	CASSPRQGSGYTF
TRBV5-6	NA	TRBJ2-6	TGTGCCAGCAGCTTGGGCTACTCTGGGGCCAACGTCCTGACTTTC	CASSLGYSGANVLTF
TRBV19	NA	TRBJ1-5	TGTGCCAGTAGTATATCTATGCCTAATCAGCCCCAGCATTTT	CASSISMPNQPQHF
TRBV19	NA	TRBJ1-5	TGTGCCAGTACCCCCCCCGGGTCGTATCAGCCCCAGCATTTT	CASTPPGSYQPQHF